This entry features one T cell receptor (beta chain) sequence. This sample is part of a study of immune cell composition in non-small cell lung cancer. The protocol was immunoSEQ multiplex PCR, while the TCRdb copy is restricted to in-frame clones and leaves out a portion. The sample consists of some 2,500 clones, around 70% of them appearing once. V was clipped by 4 bases and J by 0 bases; unmatched bases: 3. The CDR3 contains 15 residues. Germline assignment: CDR1 SGDLS and CDR2 YYNGEE. The rearrangement links TRBV9 to TRBJ2-1, with 8 bases fitting TRBD1. Material for sequencing was lung tumor tissue. This clonotype was sampled from a human donor with non-small cell lung cancer. The CDR3 DNA follows: TGTGCCAGCAGCTCAACAGGGGGCTCCTACAATGAGCAGTTCTTC. Its translation is CASSSTGGSYNEQFF.